This T cell receptor (beta chain) was recovered during a study of technical replicates of blood from several donors. The V gene lost 2 bases and the J gene lost 2 bases, with 11 bases spanning the gap. The CDR3 is made up of 15 amino acids. The germline gives CDR1 MDHEN, CDR2 SYDVKM. TCRdb keeps only in-frame clones here, not all; method: immunoSEQ multiplex PCR. The sample shows 65,000 to 85,000 clones, 85% to 95% of them seen only once. This sequence was found in a human donor in good health. The sample taken for sequencing was T cells isolated from PBMCs. The chain is built from TRBV28 and TRBJ2-3; possible D gene TRBD2, 5 bases. The CDR3 is CASSLVGSYTDTQYF. CDR3 in DNA: TGTGCCAGCAGTTTAGTGGGGAGTTACACAGATACGCAGTATTTT.